This T cell receptor beta chain was documented in a study of regulatory T cells in long-lasting Graves disease. HTBI primers from iRepertoire and Arm-PCR of CDR3 regions yielded the TCR beta libraries. Each CDR3 protein is one row after TCRdb ran MiXCR on the multiplex PCR reads. The sample includes roughly 220,000 distinct CDR3 sequences, about 17% of them seen just once. CDR3 length equals 15 residues. Trimming cost V 5 bases and J 3 bases, with 14 bases left between them. Germline CDR1 and CDR2: MDHEN and SYDVKM. Overall study results and limits: Favoring TRBV28, TRBJ1-2 and TRBJ2-5 was a feature seen in persistent disease.

Documented time point: newly diagnosed GD, antithyroid drugs for less than 3 months. PBMCs provided the RNA from which the TCR library was made. In this sample, this clonotype turned up many times. Its matching antigen is unknown. The chain couples TRBV28 to TRBJ1-5; weak D call: TRBD1 (6 bases). The receptor was derived from a female donor with Graves disease. Here the sequenced sample was peripheral blood mononuclear cells (PBMCs), taken at new diagnosis, from a patient treated with antithyroid drugs. CDR3 sequence: CASSLQGLANQPQHF. In DNA, the CDR3 is TGTGCCAGCAGTCTACAGGGACTGGCCAATCAGCCCCAGCATTTT.